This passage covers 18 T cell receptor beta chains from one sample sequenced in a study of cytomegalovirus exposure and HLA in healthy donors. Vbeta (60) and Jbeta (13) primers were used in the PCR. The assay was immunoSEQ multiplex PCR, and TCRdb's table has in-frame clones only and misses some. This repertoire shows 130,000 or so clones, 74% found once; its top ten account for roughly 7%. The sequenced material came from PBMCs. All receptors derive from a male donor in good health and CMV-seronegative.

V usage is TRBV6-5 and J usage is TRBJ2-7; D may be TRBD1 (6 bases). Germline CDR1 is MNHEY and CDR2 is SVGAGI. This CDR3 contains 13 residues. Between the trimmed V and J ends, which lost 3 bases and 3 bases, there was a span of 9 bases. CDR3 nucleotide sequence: TGTGCCAGCAGTTATACAGGGCGCTACGAGCAGTACTTC. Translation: CASSYTGRYEQYF.

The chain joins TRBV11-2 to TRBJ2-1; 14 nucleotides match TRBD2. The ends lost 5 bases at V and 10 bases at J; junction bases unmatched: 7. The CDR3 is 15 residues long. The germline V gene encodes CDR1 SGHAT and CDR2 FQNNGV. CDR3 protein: CASSLRTSGGPEQFF. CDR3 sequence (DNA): TGTGCCAGCAGCCTACGGACTAGCGGGGGGCCAGAGCAGTTCTTC.

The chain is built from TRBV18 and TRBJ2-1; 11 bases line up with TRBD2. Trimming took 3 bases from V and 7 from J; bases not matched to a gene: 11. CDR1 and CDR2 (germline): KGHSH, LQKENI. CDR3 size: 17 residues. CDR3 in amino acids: CASSPTISGGAGNEQFF. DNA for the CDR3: TGTGCCAGCTCACCGACTATTAGCGGGGGGGCTGGGAATGAGCAGTTCTTC.

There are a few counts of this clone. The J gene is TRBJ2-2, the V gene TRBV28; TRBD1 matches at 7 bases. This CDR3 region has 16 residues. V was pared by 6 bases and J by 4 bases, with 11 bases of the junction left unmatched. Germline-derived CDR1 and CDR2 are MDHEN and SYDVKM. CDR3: CASRPGEGAFTGELFF. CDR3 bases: TGTGCCAGCAGACCTGGCGAGGGGGCTTTCACCGGGGAGCTGTTTTTT.

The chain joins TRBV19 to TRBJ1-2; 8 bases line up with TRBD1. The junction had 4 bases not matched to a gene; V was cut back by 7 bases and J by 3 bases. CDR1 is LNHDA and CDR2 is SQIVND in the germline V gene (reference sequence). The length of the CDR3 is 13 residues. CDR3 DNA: TGTGCCAGTACGACGGACAGGGACTATGGCTACACCTTC. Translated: CASTTDRDYGYTF. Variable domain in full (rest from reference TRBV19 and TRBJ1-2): DGGITQSPKYLFRKEGQNVTLSCEQNLNHDAMYWYRQDPGQGLRLIYYSQIVNDFQKGDIAEGYSVSREKKESFPLTVTSAQKNPTAFYLCASTTDRDYGYTFGSGTRLTVV.

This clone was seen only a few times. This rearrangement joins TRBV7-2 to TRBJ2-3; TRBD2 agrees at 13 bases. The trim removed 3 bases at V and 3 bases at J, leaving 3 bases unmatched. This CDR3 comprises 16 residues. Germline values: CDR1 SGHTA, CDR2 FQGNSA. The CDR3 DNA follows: TGTGCCAGCAGCTTCTGGACTAGCGGGAGAACAGATACGCAGTATTTT. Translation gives CASSFWTSGRTDTQYF.

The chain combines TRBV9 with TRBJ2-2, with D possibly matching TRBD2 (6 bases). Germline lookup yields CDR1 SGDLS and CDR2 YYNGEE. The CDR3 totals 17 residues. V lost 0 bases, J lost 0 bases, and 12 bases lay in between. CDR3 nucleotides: TGTGCCAGCAGCGTAGCTACGCGGGAATCGAACACCGGGGAGCTGTTTTTT. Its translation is CASSVATRESNTGELFF.

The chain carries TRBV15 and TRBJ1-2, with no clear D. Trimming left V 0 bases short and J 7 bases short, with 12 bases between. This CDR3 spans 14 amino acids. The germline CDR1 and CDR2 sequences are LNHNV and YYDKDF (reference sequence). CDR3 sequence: CATSRDLGDGGYTF. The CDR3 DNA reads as TGTGCCACCAGCAGAGATCTCGGAGACGGTGGCTACACCTTC.

Here the CDR3 DNA reads TGTGCCAGAAGCTTGGCCGGTGGGCAGGGGGAAAACTACGAGCAGTACTTC. Protein: CARSLAGGQGENYEQYF. This sequence joins TRBV5-3 and TRBJ2-7, with 7 bases that match TRBD1. TRBV5-3 is classed as an ORF, of uncertain function. J was trimmed by 3 bases and V by 0 bases; bases with no gene match: 12. The CDR3 spans 17 residues.

CDR3 DNA sequence: TGTGCCAGTAGGGTCACTGCCTATAGCAATCAGCCCCAGCATTTT. This codes for CASRVTAYSNQPQHF. V and J are TRBV19 and TRBJ1-5; D ambiguous. The CDR3 runs to 15 residues. Per the germline V gene, CDR1 is LNHDA and CDR2 is SQIVND (reference sequence). V lost 6 bases, J lost 0 bases, and 12 bases lay in between.

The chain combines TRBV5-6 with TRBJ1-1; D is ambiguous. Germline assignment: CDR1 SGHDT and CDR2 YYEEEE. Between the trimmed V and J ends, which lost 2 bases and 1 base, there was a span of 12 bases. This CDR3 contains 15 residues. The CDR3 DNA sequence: TGTGCCAGCAGCTTTGGTGTCAGGAAGAACACTGAAGCTTTCTTT. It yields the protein CASSFGVRKNTEAFF.

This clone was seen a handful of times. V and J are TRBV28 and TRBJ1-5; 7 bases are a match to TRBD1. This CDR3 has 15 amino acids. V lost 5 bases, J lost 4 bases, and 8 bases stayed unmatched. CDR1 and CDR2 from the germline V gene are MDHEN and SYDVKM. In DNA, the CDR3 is TGTGCCAGCAGTACCACTCAGGGGGGAAATCAGCCCCAGCATTTT. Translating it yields CASSTTQGGNQPQHF.

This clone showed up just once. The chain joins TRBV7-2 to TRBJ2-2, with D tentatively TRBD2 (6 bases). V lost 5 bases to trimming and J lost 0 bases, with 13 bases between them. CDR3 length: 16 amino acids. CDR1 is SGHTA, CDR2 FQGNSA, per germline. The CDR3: CASSASGLTNTGELFF. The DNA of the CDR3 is TGTGCCAGCAGCGCAAGCGGGCTGACGAACACCGGGGAGCTGTTTTTT.

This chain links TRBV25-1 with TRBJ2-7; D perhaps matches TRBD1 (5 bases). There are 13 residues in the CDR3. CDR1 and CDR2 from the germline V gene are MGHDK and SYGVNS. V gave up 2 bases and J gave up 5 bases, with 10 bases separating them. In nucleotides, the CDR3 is TGTGCCAGCAGTGAACAGGGCTTCCACGAGCAGTACTTC. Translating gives CASSEQGFHEQYF.

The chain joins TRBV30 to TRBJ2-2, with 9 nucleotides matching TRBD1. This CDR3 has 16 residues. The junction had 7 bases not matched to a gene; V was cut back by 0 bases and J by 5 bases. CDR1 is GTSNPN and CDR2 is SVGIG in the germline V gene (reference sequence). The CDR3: CAWSVGQGILTGELFF. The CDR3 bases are TGTGCCTGGAGTGTAGGACAGGGGATTTTAACCGGGGAGCTGTTTTTT.

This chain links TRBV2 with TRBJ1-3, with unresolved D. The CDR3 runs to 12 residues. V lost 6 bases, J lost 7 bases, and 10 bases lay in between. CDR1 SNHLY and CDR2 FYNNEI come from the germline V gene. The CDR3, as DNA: TGTGCCAGCAGCCCCCAATCCAACACCATATATTTT. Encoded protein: CASSPQSNTIYF.

CDR3 coding DNA: TGTGCCAGCAGCGTAAATCCCGACAGATACTATGGCTACACCTTC. It translates to CASSVNPDRYYGYTF. The chain links TRBV9 to TRBJ1-2, with D tentatively TRBD1 (5 bases). Trimming took off 1 base at V and 3 bases at J, with 13 bases between the two ends. In germline, CDR1 is SGDLS, CDR2 YYNGEE. The CDR3 covers 15 residues. The entire variable domain, with the rest obtained from reference TRBV9 and TRBJ1-2, is as follows: DSGVTQTPKHLITATGQRVTLRCSPRSGDLSVYWYQQSLDQGLQFLIQYYNGEERAKGNILERFSAQQFPDLHSELNLSSLELGDSALYFCASSVNPDRYYGYTFGSGTRLTVV.

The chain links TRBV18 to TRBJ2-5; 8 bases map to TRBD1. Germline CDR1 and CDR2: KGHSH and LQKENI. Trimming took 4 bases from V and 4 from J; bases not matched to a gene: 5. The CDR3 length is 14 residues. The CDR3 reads CASSRDRGGETQYF. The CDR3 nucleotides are TGTGCCAGCTCACGCGACAGGGGTGGAGAGACCCAGTACTTC.